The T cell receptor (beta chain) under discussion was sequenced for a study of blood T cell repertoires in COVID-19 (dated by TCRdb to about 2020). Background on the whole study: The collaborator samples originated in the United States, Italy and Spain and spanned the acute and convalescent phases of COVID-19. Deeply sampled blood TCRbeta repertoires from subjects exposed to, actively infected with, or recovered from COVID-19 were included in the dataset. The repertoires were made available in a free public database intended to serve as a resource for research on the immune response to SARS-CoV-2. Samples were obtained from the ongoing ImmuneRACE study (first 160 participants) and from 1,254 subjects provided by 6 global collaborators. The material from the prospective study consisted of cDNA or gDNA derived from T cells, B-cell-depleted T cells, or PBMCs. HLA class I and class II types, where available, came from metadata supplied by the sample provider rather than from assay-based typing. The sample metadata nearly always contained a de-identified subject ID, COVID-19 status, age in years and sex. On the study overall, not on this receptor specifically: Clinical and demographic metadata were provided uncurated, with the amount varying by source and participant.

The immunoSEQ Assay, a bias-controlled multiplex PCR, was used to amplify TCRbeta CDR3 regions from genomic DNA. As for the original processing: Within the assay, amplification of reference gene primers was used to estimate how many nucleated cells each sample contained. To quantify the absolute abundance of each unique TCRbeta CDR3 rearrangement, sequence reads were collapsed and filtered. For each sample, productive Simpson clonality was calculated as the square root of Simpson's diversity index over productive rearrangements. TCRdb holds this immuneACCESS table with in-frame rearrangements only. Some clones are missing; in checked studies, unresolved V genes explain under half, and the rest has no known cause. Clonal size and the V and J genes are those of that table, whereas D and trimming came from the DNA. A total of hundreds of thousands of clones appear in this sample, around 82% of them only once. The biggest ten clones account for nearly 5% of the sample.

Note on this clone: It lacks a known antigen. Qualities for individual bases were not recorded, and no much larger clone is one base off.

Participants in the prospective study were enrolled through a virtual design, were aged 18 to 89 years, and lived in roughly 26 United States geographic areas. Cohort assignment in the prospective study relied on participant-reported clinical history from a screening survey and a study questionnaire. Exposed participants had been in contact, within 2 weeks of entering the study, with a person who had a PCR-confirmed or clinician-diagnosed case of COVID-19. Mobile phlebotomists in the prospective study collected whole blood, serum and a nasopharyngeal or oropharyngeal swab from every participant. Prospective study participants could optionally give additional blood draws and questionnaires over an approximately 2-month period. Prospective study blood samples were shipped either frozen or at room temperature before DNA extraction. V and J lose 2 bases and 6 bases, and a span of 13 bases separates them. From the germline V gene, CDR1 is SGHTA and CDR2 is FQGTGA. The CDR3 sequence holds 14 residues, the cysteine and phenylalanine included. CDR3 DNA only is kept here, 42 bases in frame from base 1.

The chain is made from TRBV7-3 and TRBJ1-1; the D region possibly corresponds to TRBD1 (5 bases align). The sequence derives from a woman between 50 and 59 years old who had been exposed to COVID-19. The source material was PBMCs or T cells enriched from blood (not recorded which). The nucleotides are TGTGCCAGCAGCTTACAGGGTGGGATCTCTGAAGCTTTCTTT. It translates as CASSLQGGISEAFF. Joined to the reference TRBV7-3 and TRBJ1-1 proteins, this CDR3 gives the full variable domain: GAGVSQTPSNKVTEKGKYVELRCDPISGHTALYWYRQSLGQGPEFLIYFQGTGAADDSGLPNDRFFAVRPEGSVSTLKIQRTERGDSAVYLCASSLQGGISEAFFGQGTRLTVV.